In this sample, the clone carrying this TCR beta chain turned up many times. Antigen: not known. This sample was taken from a study of T-cell memory formation after mild COVID-19. On the study more broadly: Across donors, TCR clusters were largely donor specific. Findings and limits, study-wide: In second-wave clones peaking day 37, SARS-CoV-2 specificity remained unconfirmed. Those CD4+ clones that contracted were mainly in CM and EM (CD8+ ones in EMRA).

Germline trimming cut 2 bases from V and 10 bases from J; bases unmatched to any gene: 8. The V gene's germline CDR1 is MNHEY and CDR2 SVGEGT. This CDR3 is built from 14 residues. Constant-segment primers and 5'RACE yielded cDNA libraries for TCR alpha and TCR beta, each carrying sample barcodes and UMIs. TCRdb used MiXCR to reprocess the 5' RACE reads, holding one entry per CDR3 protein. Of approximately 350,000 distinct CDR3 sequences in the sample, about an eighth were seen once. The chain employs TRBV6-2 or TRBV6-3 and TRBJ2-1; 7 positions agree with TRBD2. Specimen: PBMCs or a T cell subset sorted from them (not recorded which). The receptor was isolated from a man younger than 30 who had mild COVID-19 (a few samples of this study predate the infection). Cell type and time point are not known. CDR3 nucleotides: TGTGCCAGCAGTTACCCCGGGACTACCCAAGAGCAGTTCTTC. As protein: CASSYPGTTQEQFF.